This TCR beta chain was identified during a study of a mutant IDH1 vaccine in newly diagnosed glioma. Study at large: Vaccines began 4-6 weeks after radiotherapy alone, or with temozolomide cycles. Those enrolled had earlier been treated with radiotherapy, temozolomide, or both, mostly both.

Using immunoSEQ multiplex PCR, the repertoire was profiled, and TCRdb retains in-frame clones only, with some absent. The sample holds 52,000 or so clones, around 80% seen once. This CDR3 is 14 amino acids long. Germline loops: CDR1 SNHLY, CDR2 FYNNEI. V was clipped by 2 bases and J by 1 base, with 8 bases between them. With respect to this clone: Its target is not known.

Time point: week 23, last vaccination. Vaccination comprised doses that each held 300 ug of mutant IDH1 20-mer peptide, plus topical imiquimod. This TCR was recovered from a man aged 35 to 55 with glioma. The rearrangement joins TRBV2 to TRBJ1-1; maybe TRBD1 (5 bases). The sample was PBMCs, taken from a glioma patient whose treatment included an IDH1 peptide vaccine. The CDR3 sequence is CASSERTTNTEAFF. For the CDR3, the DNA is TGTGCCAGCAGTGAACGGACAACGAACACTGAAGCTTTCTTT.